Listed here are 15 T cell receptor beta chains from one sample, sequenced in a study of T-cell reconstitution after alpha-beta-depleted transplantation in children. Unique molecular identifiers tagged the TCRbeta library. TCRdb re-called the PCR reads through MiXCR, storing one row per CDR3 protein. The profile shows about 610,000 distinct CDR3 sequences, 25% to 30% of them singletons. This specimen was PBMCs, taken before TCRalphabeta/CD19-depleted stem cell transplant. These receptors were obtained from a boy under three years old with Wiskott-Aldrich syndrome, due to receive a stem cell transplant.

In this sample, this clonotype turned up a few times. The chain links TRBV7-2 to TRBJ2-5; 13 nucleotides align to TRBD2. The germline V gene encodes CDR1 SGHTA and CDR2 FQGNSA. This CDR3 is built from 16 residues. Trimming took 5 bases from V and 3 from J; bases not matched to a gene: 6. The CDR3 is CASSRGLAGVEETQYF. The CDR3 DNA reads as TGTGCCAGCAGCCGAGGACTAGCGGGAGTTGAAGAGACCCAGTACTTC.

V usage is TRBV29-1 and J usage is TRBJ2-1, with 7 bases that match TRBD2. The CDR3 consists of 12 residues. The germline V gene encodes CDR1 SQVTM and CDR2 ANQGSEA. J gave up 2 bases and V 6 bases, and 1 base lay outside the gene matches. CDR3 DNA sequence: TGCAGCGTAAGCGGGACCTACAATGAGCAGTTCTTC. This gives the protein CSVSGTYNEQFF.

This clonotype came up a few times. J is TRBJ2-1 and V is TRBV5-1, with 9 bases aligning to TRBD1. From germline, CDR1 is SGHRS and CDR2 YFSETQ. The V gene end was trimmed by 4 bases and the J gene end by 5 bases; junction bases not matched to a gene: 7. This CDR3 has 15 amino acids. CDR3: CASSGTGGANNEQFF. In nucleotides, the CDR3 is TGCGCCAGCAGCGGAACAGGGGGCGCTAACAATGAGCAGTTCTTC.

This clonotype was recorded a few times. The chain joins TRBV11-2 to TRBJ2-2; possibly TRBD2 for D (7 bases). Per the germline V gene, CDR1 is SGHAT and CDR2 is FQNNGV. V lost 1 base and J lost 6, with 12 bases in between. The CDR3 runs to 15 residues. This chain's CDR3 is CASSLGRGASGELFF. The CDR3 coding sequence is TGTGCCAGCAGCTTAGGTCGGGGGGCGTCCGGGGAGCTGTTTTTT.

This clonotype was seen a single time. CDR3 sequence reads: CASGPSYNEQFF. CDR3 DNA: TGTGCCAGCGGACCCTCCTACAATGAGCAGTTCTTC. V usage is TRBV7-2 and J usage is TRBJ2-1; D is ambiguous. The CDR3 loop spans 12 amino acids. The germline V gene encodes CDR1 SGHTA and CDR2 FQGNSA. Between the trimmed V and J ends, which lost 8 bases and 0 bases, there was a span of 5 bases.

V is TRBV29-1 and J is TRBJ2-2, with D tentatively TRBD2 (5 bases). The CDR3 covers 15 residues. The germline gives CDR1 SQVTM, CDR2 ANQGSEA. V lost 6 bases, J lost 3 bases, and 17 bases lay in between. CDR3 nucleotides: TGCAGCGTCGGGAACGCCGGGCCCCACACCGGGGAGCTGTTTTTT. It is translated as CSVGNAGPHTGELFF.

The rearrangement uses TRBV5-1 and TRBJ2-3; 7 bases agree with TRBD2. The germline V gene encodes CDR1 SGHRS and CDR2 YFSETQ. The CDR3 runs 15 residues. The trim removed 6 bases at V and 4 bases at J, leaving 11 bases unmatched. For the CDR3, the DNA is TGCGCCAGCATACAGAGTCCTACTAGCGCAGATACGCAGTATTTT. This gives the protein CASIQSPTSADTQYF. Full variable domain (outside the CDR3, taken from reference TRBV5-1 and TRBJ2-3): KAGVTQTPRYLIKTRGQQVTLSCSPISGHRSVSWYQQTPGQGLQFLFEYFSETQRNKGNFPGRFSGRQFSNSRSEMNVSTLELGDSALYLCASIQSPTSADTQYFGPGTRLTVL.

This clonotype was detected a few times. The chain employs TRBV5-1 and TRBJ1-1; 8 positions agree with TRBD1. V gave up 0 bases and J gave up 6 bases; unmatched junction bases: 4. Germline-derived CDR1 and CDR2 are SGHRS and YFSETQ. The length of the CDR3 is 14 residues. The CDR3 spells CASSLGGTGAEAFF. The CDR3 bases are TGCGCCAGCAGCTTGGGAGGGACAGGTGCTGAAGCTTTCTTT.

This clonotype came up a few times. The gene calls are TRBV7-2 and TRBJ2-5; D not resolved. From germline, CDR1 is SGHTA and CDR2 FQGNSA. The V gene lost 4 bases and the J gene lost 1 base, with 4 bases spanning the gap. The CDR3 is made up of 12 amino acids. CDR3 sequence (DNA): TGTGCCAGCAGCTCGTTCCAAGAGACCCAGTACTTC. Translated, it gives CASSSFQETQYF.

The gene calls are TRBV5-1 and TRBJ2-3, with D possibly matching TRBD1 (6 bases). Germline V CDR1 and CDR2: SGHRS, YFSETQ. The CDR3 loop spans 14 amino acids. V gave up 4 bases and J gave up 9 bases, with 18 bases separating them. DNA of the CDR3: TGCGCCAGCAGCGAGGCAGGGACAAAGAGGACGCAGTATTTT. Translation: CASSEAGTKRTQYF.

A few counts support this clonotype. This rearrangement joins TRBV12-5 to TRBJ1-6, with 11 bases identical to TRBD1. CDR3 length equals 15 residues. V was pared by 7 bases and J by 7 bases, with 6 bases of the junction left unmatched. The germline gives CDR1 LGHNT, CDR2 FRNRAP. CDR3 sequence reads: CASAPGTGGNSPLHF. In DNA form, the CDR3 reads TGTGCTAGTGCCCCCGGGACAGGGGGGAATTCACCCCTCCACTTT.

The CDR3 DNA sequence: TGTGCCAGCAGTAGCCGGTTAGCGGGGGTTCGTGAGCAGTTCTTC. Protein product: CASSSRLAGVREQFF. The rearrangement links TRBV6-2 or TRBV6-3 to TRBJ2-1, with 9 bases that match TRBD2. V lost 5 bases, J lost 9 bases, and 11 bases stayed unmatched. This CDR3 spans 15 amino acids. Germline CDR1 and CDR2: MNHEY and SVGEGT.

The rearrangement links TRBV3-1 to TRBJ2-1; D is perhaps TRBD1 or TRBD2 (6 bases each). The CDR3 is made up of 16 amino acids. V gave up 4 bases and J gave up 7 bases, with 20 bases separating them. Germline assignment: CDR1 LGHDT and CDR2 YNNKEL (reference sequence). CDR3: CASSRRGGGAGNEQFF. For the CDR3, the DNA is TGTGCCAGCAGCCGGAGGGGTGGGGGCGCGGGGAATGAGCAGTTCTTC.

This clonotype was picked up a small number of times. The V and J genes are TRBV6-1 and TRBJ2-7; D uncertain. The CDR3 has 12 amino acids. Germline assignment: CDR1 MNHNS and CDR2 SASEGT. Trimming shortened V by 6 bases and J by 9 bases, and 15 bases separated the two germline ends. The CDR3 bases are TGTGCCAGCAGCGACCCCCTCTCGGGGCAGTACTTC. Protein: CASSDPLSGQYF.

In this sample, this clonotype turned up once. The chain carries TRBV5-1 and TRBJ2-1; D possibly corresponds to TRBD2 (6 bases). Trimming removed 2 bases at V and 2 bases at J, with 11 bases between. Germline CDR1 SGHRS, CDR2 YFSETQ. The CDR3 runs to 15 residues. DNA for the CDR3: TGCGCCAGCAGCTTTTCGGGAGTCACCTACAATGAGCAGTTCTTC. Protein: CASSFSGVTYNEQFF.